The subject of this entry is one T cell receptor (beta chain). The sample comes from a study of blood T cell repertoires in COVID-19. In the study overall: Nucleic acid was either cDNA or gDNA, and it came from T cells, B-cell-depleted T cells, or PBMCs.

Researchers sorted participants into cohorts using their self-reported clinical history. The CDR3 has 17 residues. V shed 1 base, J shed 4 bases, and the junction held 10 bases outside the gene matches. Germline V gene sequence: CDR1 MGHRA, CDR2 YSYEKL. Authors' processing steps: Reference gene primer amplification yielded estimated nucleated cell counts. The assay was immunoSEQ multiplex PCR, and TCRdb's table has in-frame clones only and misses some. D and trimming were read from the DNA, whereas the V and J calls and clone size are those reported in that table. Of hundreds of thousands of clones detected, about nine tenths appear once; the ten largest clones hold approximately 3.1%.

The sequenced material came from PBMCs or T cells enriched from blood (not recorded which). The chain uses TRBV4-1 and TRBJ1-5; the match to TRBD1 covers 7 bases. The sequence came from a woman in her forties or fifties in a cohort exposed to, infected with or recovered from COVID-19 (not recorded which). CDR3 amino acids: CASSQGRGQGRNQPQHF. DNA of the CDR3: TGCGCCAGCAGCCAAGGTAGGGGGCAGGGAAGGAATCAGCCCCAGCATTTT.